The source of this TCR beta chain is a study of neoadjuvant anti-PD-1 for oral cavity cancer. Study-wide context: Most patients had three to four biweekly doses of 3 mg/kg nivolumab before resection. Findings and limits, study-wide: TCR analyses covered only a few patients per response group.

Remarks on this clone: The antigen is undetermined.

The CDR3 totals 14 residues. Germline lookup yields CDR1 MNHNS and CDR2 SASEGT. V shed 4 bases, J shed 6 bases, and the junction held 5 bases outside the gene matches. Measured with immunoSEQ multiplex PCR; TCRdb has only the in-frame clones, and not every one. Among tens of thousands of clones listed, about 85% were seen once. Time point specified: after neoadjuvant nivolumab, at surgical resection. These oral cavity squamous cell carcinomas were HPV-negative and locally advanced. Blood cells were analyzed directly, without culture or expansion. This material consisted of PBMCs, taken after nivolumab (anti-PD-1) treatment. The origin of this receptor is a person between 35 and 79 years old with oral cavity squamous cell carcinoma. The chain has TRBV6-1 and TRBJ2-2; 7 bases align to TRBD2. CDR3 residues: CASSGGLVPGELFF. CDR3 DNA sequence: TGTGCCAGCAGTGGTGGACTAGTTCCCGGGGAGCTGTTTTTT.